The 15 T cell receptor beta chains below come from one sample, sequenced in a study of response to subunit inactivated influenza vaccine. In TCRdb, the RT-PCR reads were re-called with MiXCR into one record per CDR3 protein. Of some 850,000 distinct CDR3 sequences listed, roughly 18% are singletons. Sequenced here: PBMCs from blood, sampled around 5 days after vaccination. Every receptor here comes from a middle-aged man who received an inactivated influenza vaccine.

The V and J genes are TRBV3-1 and TRBJ2-7; D perhaps matches TRBD2 (7 bases). Trimming took off 0 bases at V and 5 bases at J, with 20 bases between the two ends. Germline CDR1 is LGHDT and CDR2 is YNNKEL (reference sequence). This CDR3 is built from 17 residues. The CDR3 DNA is TGTGCCAGCAGCCAAGAGGATGTAGCAGGGGCGGGGGACGAGCAGTACTTC. It yields the protein CASSQEDVAGAGDEQYF.

This clonotype has only a few counts. This rearrangement joins TRBV27 to TRBJ2-7; the D gene could be TRBD1 or TRBD2 (6 bases each). Trimming left V 2 bases short and J 6 bases short, with 14 bases between. The CDR3 length is 14 residues. The germline gives CDR1 MNHEY, CDR2 SMNVEV (reference sequence). CDR3 loop: CASSLRDEGGEQYF. In nucleotides, the CDR3 is TGTGCCAGCAGTTTACGGGACGAGGGGGGCGAGCAGTACTTC.

The chain carries TRBV7-9 and TRBJ2-3, with 8 bases that match TRBD2. Germline V gene sequence: CDR1 SEHNR, CDR2 FQNEAQ (reference sequence). V gave up 6 bases and J gave up 4 bases; unmatched junction bases: 3. The CDR3 is 13 amino acids. The CDR3 coding sequence is TGTGCCAGCAGTAGCGGGGTTTCAGATACGCAGTATTTT. This codes for CASSSGVSDTQYF. The entire variable domain, with the rest obtained from reference TRBV7-9 and TRBJ2-3, is as follows: DTGVSQNPRHKITKRGQNVTFRCDPISEHNRLYWYRQTLGQGPEFLTYFQNEAQLEKSRLLSDRFSAERPKGSFSTLEIQRTEQGDSAMYLCASSSGVSDTQYFGPGTRLTVL.

At least ten counts were recorded for this clonotype. This chain connects TRBV28 to TRBJ2-7, with TRBD1 matching over 9 bases. Germline V gives CDR1 MDHEN, CDR2 SYDVKM. The CDR3 loop spans 20 amino acids. The ends lost 5 bases at V and 3 bases at J; junction bases unmatched: 23. The CDR3 spells CASSATLGINPGQGIYEQYF. CDR3 bases: TGTGCCAGCAGTGCAACCTTAGGGATTAATCCGGGACAGGGTATCTACGAGCAGTACTTC.

J is TRBJ2-7 and V is TRBV5-1; weak D call: TRBD2 (5 bases). V was trimmed by 4 bases and J by 2 bases, leaving 16 bases between them. The V gene's germline CDR1 is SGHRS and CDR2 YFSETQ. The CDR3 is 15 amino acids. The DNA for the CDR3 is TGCGCCAGCAGCCCAGGAACAGCGGAAGCCTACGAGCAGTACTTC. Its protein product is CASSPGTAEAYEQYF.

At least ten counts were recorded for this clonotype. The chain joins TRBV11-1 to TRBJ1-1; no clear D gene. Germline CDR1 SGHAT, CDR2 FQDESV (reference sequence). This CDR3 is built from 19 residues. The V gene lost 1 base and the J gene lost 5 bases, with 26 bases spanning the gap. Here the CDR3 DNA reads TGTGCCAGCAGCTTAGGAAGGGTTTTTCCCCCATCTCCCCCAACTGAAGCTTTCTTT. This encodes CASSLGRVFPPSPPTEAFF.

This chain connects TRBV7-9 to TRBJ2-1; 11 bases line up with TRBD2. CDR3 length: 16 residues. The V and J ends lost 5 bases and 3 bases, in that order; junction bases with no gene match: 6. Germline CDR1 and CDR2: SEHNR and FQNEAQ (reference sequence). The CDR3 sequence: CASSEGTSGIYNEQFF. The CDR3 DNA follows: TGTGCCAGCAGCGAGGGGACTAGCGGTATCTACAATGAGCAGTTCTTC.

This clonotype has ten or more counts. This chain connects TRBV12-3 or TRBV12-4 to TRBJ1-6, with a weak D call TRBD1 (6 bases). CDR3 length: 14 residues. Trimming left V 6 bases short and J 3 bases short, with 9 bases between. The CDR3 sequence is CASRQGIYNSPLHF. Here the CDR3 DNA reads TGTGCCAGCAGGCAGGGGATCTATAATTCACCCCTCCACTTT.

In nucleotides, the CDR3 is TGCGCCAGCAGTGATATCAGGGAGACCCAGTACTTC. Protein: CASSDIRETQYF. V is TRBV10-2 and J is TRBJ2-5; D remains unclear. The CDR3 runs 12 residues. Trimming shortened V by 3 bases and J by 5 bases, and 7 bases separated the two germline ends. Per the germline V gene, CDR1 is WSHSY and CDR2 is SAAADI.

This chain joins TRBV12-3 or TRBV12-4 and TRBJ2-2; D is possibly TRBD2 (6 bases). There are 12 residues in the CDR3. Trimming pared 6 bases from V and 9 bases from J, leaving 11 bases between. Here the CDR3 reads CASSIAVRELFF. The CDR3 region has the DNA TGTGCCAGCAGCATAGCGGTCAGGGAGCTGTTTTTT.

This clonotype was seen a few times. The chain carries TRBV5-1 and TRBJ2-4; no clear D. Trimming stripped 4 bases from V and 2 bases from J, with 16 bases between. This CDR3 is 16 amino acids long. CDR1 SGHRS and CDR2 YFSETQ come from the germline V gene. CDR3 protein: CASSVVPDQSKNIQYF. CDR3 nucleotide sequence: TGCGCCAGCAGCGTCGTCCCTGATCAGTCCAAAAACATTCAGTACTTC.

The CDR3, as DNA: TGCAGTGCCCTTCTAGCCTACGAGCAGTACTTC. It specifies CSALLAYEQYF. The chain employs TRBV20-1 and TRBJ2-7; unclear D gene. Trimming took off 6 bases at V and 2 bases at J, with 8 bases between the two ends. CDR3 length: 11 amino acids. Per the germline V gene, CDR1 is DFQATT and CDR2 is SNEGSKA (reference sequence).

This clonotype was seen only a few times. The chain links TRBV3-1 to TRBJ2-2, with no clear D. The V gene lost 1 base and the J gene lost 8 bases, with 5 bases spanning the gap. CDR3 length: 12 amino acids. Per the germline V gene, CDR1 is LGHDT and CDR2 is YNNKEL (reference sequence). CDR3 nucleotides: TGTGCCAGCAGCCAAGTTTCTGGGGAGCTGTTTTTT. As protein: CASSQVSGELFF.

This chain uses TRBV12-3 or TRBV12-4 with TRBJ2-5; 8 bases map to TRBD2. The length of the CDR3 is 14 residues. V lost 6 bases to trimming and J lost 5 bases; unmatched junction nucleotides: 8. CDR3 sequence reads: CASSLSGMGETQYF. The CDR3 DNA sequence: TGTGCCAGCAGCCTTAGCGGGATGGGGGAGACCCAGTACTTC.

This clonotype was picked up a small number of times. The chain recombines TRBV4-2 with TRBJ2-1; no definite D call. The CDR3 extends over 14 amino acids. Trimming left V 2 bases short and J 8 bases short, with 13 bases between. In germline, CDR1 is LGHNA, CDR2 YNFKEQ. The CDR3 region is CASSQLLGRHEQFF. The CDR3 region has the DNA TGTGCCAGCAGCCAACTACTGGGTAGGCATGAGCAGTTCTTC.